This paragraph reports one T cell receptor beta chain. Authors' data handling: Nucleated cell number was recorded as an estimate derived from reference gene primer amplification. Clones were sequenced by immunoSEQ multiplex PCR, and TCRdb holds only the in-frame ones, with some missing. Clonal size and the V and J genes are those of that table, whereas D and trimming came from the DNA. The data hold 25,000 to 35,000 clones, with 80% to 90% observed a single time. The CDR3 spans 14 residues. Germline V CDR1 and CDR2: MNHEY, SMNVEV (reference sequence). V lost 2 bases and J lost 6, with 14 bases in between. These data originate in a study of blood T cell repertoires in COVID-19. Overall study context: COVID-19 samples from acute and convalescent phases originated in the United States, Italy and Spain. PBMCs, B-cell-depleted T cells, or T cells were the source of the cDNA or gDNA that made up the material.

The sequence derives from a human donor in a cohort sampled during active COVID-19. The rearrangement links TRBV27 to TRBJ2-7, with TRBD2 as a possible D gene (6 bases). Source material: peripheral blood. The CDR3 protein is CASSLGADGGEQYF. As DNA, the CDR3 is TGTGCCAGCAGTTTAGGGGCGGACGGGGGCGAGCAGTACTTC.